The T cell receptor beta chain described here comes from a study of cytomegalovirus exposure and HLA in healthy donors. V shed 4 bases and J 6 bases; nucleotides not matched to a gene: 3. The CDR3 is 13 residues long. The germline CDR1 and CDR2 sequences are SNHLY and FYNNEI. Study outcomes and limitations: Later genetic work tied a missense DCLRE1C variant to beta-chain V and J trimming. Sequences of the TCR beta chain were said to predict the HLA-A and HLA-B alleles of most subjects accurately. Specificity for CMV antigens was confirmed in vitro for three of the CMV-associated chains.

PCR was performed using 60 Vbeta and 13 Jbeta primers. Assay used: immunoSEQ multiplex PCR; TCRdb lists only in-frame clones, some missing. Among 97,000 or so clones listed, roughly 10% were seen once. This clone has just a few counts. Its specificity is not known. Sequenced: PBMCs. The clonotype comes from a man aged 45-65 years in good health and CMV-seropositive. This chain joins TRBV2 and TRBJ2-7, with 10 bases matching TRBD2. CDR3 DNA: TGTGCCAGCAGTGGCGGGACTAGCGTCGAGCAGTACTTC. This encodes CASSGGTSVEQYF.